These 6 T cell receptor beta chains share one sample of origin, sequenced in a study of blood T cell repertoires in COVID-19. The table came from immunoSEQ multiplex PCR; TCRdb's copy has only in-frame clones and leaves some out. In the table there are fewer than 130,000 clones, about 75% of which are singletons. The sample taken for sequencing was peripheral blood. Receptor source: a man at least 80 years old with acute or convalescent COVID-19.

The V and J genes are TRBV5-1 and TRBJ2-5, with D tentatively TRBD1 (5 bases). Per germline, CDR1 SGHRS and CDR2 YFSETQ. The germline V and J ends were trimmed by 5 bases and 2 bases, with 10 bases remaining between them. The CDR3 contains 13 residues. The CDR3 DNA is TGCGCCAGCAGTTGGGGCGGTCAAGAGACCCAGTACTTC. As protein: CASSWGGQETQYF.

The V call is TRBV7-6, the J call TRBJ2-5, with D unresolved. Between the trimmed V and J ends, which lost 5 bases and 2 bases, there was a span of 3 bases. The germline V gene has CDR1 SGHVS and CDR2 FNYEAQ. CDR3 length: 11 amino acids. Here the CDR3 DNA reads TGTGCCAGCAGCCTTCAAGAGACCCAGTACTTC. This encodes CASSLQETQYF. Together with reference TRBV7-6 and TRBJ2-5, the CDR3 gives the full variable domain: GAGVSQSPRYKVTKRGQDVALRCDPISGHVSLYWYRQALGQGPEFLTYFNYEAQQDKSGLPNDRFSAERPEGSISTLTIQRTEQRDSAMYRCASSLQETQYFGPGTRLLVL.

This clone has only a few counts. This sequence joins TRBV6-6 and TRBJ1-5; D is ambiguous. CDR1 and CDR2 (germline): MNHNY, SVGAGI (reference sequence). The CDR3 has 12 residues. Trimming took off 4 bases at V and 6 bases at J, with 7 bases between the two ends. This CDR3 reads CASSFRSQPQHF. The CDR3 nucleotides read TGTGCCAGCAGTTTTAGGAGTCAGCCCCAGCATTTT.

The V and J genes are TRBV5-5 and TRBJ2-6; possible D gene TRBD1, 5 bases. The CDR3 contains 15 residues. Trimming pared 2 bases from V and 1 base from J, leaving 7 bases between. The germline CDR1 and CDR2 sequences are SGHKS and YYEKEE (reference sequence). The CDR3 nucleotides read TGTGCCAGCAGCTTTGGGGCGTCTGGGGCCAACGTCCTGACTTTC. It encodes CASSFGASGANVLTF.

The CDR3: CASRGTREKLFF. The CDR3 nucleotides are TGTGCCAGCAGGGGGACTAGGGAAAAACTGTTTTTT. The rearrangement joins TRBV28 to TRBJ1-4; D is possibly TRBD1 (5 bases). Germline assignment: CDR1 MDHEN and CDR2 SYDVKM. Trimming cost V 6 bases and J 8 bases, with 10 bases left between them. The CDR3 contains 12 residues.

CDR3 sequence (DNA): TGTGCCAGCAGCGCGGGTCAAACAAACACCGGGGAGCTGTTTTTT. Amino acids: CASSAGQTNTGELFF. The rearrangement joins TRBV9 to TRBJ2-2, with unresolved D. The V gene lost 3 bases and the J gene lost 2 bases, with 11 bases spanning the gap. Germline lookup yields CDR1 SGDLS and CDR2 YYNGEE. The CDR3 totals 15 residues.